The T cell receptor (beta chain) under discussion was sequenced for a study of blood T cell repertoires in COVID-19. Study-wide background: The United States, Italy and Spain provided the acute and convalescent COVID-19 samples. From T cells, B-cell-depleted T cells, or PBMCs came the material, which was cDNA or gDNA.

Profiling relied on immunoSEQ multiplex PCR, and the TCRdb table lists in-frame clones only, not all of them. The table has tens of thousands of clones, 89% seen once. The CDR3 totals 14 residues. Germline V gives CDR1 KGHSH, CDR2 LQKENI. The V and J ends lost 3 bases and 1 base respectively, with 6 bases between them. Sequencing was carried out using peripheral blood. This chain links TRBV18 with TRBJ1-4, with unresolved D. The sequence derives from a man aged 55 to 69 with COVID-19, enrolled during active disease. The CDR3 region is CASSPEGTNEKLFF. For the CDR3, the DNA is TGTGCCAGCTCACCCGAGGGAACTAATGAAAAACTGTTTTTT.